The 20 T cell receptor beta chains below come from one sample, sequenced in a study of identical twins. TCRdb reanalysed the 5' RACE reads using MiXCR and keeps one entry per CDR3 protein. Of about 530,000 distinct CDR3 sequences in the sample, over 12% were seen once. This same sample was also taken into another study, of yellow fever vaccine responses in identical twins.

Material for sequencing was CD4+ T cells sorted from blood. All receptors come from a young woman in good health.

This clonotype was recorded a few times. CDR3 amino acids: CASSFTGTGNQPQHF. CDR3 nucleotides: TGTGCCAGCAGTTTCACCGGGACGGGCAATCAGCCCCAGCATTTT. The V gene is TRBV12-3 or TRBV12-4, the J gene TRBJ1-5; D perhaps matches TRBD1 (5 bases). The CDR3 runs 15 residues. V was trimmed by 3 bases and J by 2 bases, leaving 11 bases between them.

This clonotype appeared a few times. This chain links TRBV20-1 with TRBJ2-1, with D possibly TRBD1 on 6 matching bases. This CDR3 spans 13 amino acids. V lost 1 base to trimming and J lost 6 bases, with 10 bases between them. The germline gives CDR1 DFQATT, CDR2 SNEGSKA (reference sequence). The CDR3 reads CSARALGGNEQFF. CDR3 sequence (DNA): TGCAGTGCTAGAGCATTAGGGGGCAATGAGCAGTTCTTC.

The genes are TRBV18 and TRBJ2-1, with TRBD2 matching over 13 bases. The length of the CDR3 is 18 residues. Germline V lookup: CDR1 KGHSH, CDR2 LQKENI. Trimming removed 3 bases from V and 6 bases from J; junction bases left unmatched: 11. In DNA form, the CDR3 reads TGTGCCAGCTCACCGACGAGACTAGCGGGAGGCCAAACCAATGAGCAGTTCTTC. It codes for CASSPTRLAGGQTNEQFF. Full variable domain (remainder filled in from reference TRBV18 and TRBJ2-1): NAGVMQNPRHLVRRRGQEARLRCSPMKGHSHVYWYRQLPEEGLKFMVYLQKENIIDESGMPKERFSAEFPKEGPSILRIQQVVRGDSAAYFCASSPTRLAGGQTNEQFFGPGTRLTVL.

The CDR3 nucleotides read TGTGCCAGCAGCCAAGACCGAAGCGGGGGGGCCTCCTACAATGAGCAGTTCTTC. This gives the protein CASSQDRSGGASYNEQFF. The genes are TRBV4-2 and TRBJ2-1; 10 bases line up with TRBD2. This CDR3 spans 18 amino acids. The V gene end was trimmed by 0 bases and the J gene end by 0 bases; junction bases not matched to a gene: 5. The germline CDR1 and CDR2 sequences are LGHNA and YNFKEQ.

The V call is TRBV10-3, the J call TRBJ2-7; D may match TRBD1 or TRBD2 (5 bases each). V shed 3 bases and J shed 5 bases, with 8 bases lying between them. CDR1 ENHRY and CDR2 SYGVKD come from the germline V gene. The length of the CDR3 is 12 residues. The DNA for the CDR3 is TGTGCCATCAGTGATTGGGGGAACGAGCAGTACGTC. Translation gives CAISDWGNEQYV.

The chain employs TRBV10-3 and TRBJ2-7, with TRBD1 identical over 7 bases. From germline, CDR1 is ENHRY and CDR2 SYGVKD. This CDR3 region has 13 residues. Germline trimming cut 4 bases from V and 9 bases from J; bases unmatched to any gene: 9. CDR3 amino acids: CAISVGGWDAQYV. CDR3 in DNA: TGTGCCATCAGTGTAGGGGGCTGGGATGCGCAGTACGTC.

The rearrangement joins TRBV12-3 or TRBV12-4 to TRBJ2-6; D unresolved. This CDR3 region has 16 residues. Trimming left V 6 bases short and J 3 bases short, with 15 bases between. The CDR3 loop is CASRGSPGFGANVLTF. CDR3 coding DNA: TGTGCCAGCAGGGGGTCTCCTGGCTTTGGGGCCAACGTCCTGACTTTC.

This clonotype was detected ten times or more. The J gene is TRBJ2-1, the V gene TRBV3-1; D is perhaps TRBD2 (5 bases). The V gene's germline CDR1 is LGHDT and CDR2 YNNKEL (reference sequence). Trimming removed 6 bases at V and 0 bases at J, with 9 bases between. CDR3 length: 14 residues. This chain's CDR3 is CASSTAASYNEQFF. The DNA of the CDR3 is TGTGCCAGCAGTACAGCGGCCTCCTACAATGAGCAGTTCTTC.

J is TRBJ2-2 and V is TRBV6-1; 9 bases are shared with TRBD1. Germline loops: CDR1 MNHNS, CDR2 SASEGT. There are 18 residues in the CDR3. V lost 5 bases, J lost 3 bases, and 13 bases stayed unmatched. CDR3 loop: CASSRTGTGIWDTGELFF. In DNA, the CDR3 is TGTGCCAGCAGTCGTACCGGGACAGGGATTTGGGACACCGGGGAGCTGTTTTTT.

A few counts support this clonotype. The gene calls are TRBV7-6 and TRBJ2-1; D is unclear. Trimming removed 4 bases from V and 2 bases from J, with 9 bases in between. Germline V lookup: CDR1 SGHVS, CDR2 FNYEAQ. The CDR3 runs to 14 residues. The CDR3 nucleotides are TGTGCCAGCAGCTCCATTCGGGCCTACAATGAGCAGTTCTTC. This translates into CASSSIRAYNEQFF. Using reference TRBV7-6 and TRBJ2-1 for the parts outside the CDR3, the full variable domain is GAGVSQSPRYKVTKRGQDVALRCDPISGHVSLYWYRQALGQGPEFLTYFNYEAQQDKSGLPNDRFSAERPEGSISTLTIQRTEQRDSAMYRCASSSIRAYNEQFFGPGTRLTVL.

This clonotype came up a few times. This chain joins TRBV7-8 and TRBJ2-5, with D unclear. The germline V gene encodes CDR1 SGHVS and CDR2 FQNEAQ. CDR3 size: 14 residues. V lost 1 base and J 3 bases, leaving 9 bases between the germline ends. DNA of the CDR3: TGTGCCAGCAGCTTAGTACGGACGGAAGAGACCCAGTACTTC. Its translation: CASSLVRTEETQYF. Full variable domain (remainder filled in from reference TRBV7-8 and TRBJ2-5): GAGVSQSPRYKVAKRGQDVALRCDPISGHVSLFWYQQALGQGPEFLTYFQNEAQLDKSGLPSDRFFAERPEGSVSTLKIQRTQQEDSAVYLCASSLVRTEETQYFGPGTRLLVL.

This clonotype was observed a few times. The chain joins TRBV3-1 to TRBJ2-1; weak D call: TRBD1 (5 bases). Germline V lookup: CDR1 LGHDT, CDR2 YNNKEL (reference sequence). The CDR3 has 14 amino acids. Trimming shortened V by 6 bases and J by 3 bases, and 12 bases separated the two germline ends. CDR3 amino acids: CASSHVQGYNEQFF. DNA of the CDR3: TGTGCCAGCAGTCATGTTCAGGGCTACAATGAGCAGTTCTTC.

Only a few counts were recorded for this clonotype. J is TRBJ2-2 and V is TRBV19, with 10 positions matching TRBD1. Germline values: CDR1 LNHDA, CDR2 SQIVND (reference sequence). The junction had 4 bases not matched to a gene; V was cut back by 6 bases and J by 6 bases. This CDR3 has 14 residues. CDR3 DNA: TGTGCCAGTAGGGGACAGGGGAGTCCCGGGGAGCTGTTTTTT. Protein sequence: CASRGQGSPGELFF.

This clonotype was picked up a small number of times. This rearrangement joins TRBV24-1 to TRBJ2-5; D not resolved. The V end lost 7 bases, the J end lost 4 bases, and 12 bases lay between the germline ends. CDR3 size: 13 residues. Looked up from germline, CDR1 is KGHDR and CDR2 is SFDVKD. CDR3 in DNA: TGTGCCACCAGGATCGACGGCGGAGAGACCCAGTACTTC. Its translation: CATRIDGGETQYF.

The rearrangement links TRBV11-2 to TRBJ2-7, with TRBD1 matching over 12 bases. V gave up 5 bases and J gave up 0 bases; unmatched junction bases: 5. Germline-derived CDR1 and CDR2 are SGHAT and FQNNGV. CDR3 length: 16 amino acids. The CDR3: CASSPGTGGASYEQYV. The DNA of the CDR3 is TGTGCCAGCAGCCCCGGGACAGGGGGCGCCTCCTACGAGCAGTACGTC.

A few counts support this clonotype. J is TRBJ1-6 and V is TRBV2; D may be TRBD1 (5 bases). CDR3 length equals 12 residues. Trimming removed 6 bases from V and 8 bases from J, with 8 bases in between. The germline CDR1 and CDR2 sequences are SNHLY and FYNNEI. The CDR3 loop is CASRGVDSPLHF. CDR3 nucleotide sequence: TGTGCCAGCAGGGGGGTTGATTCACCCCTCCACTTT.

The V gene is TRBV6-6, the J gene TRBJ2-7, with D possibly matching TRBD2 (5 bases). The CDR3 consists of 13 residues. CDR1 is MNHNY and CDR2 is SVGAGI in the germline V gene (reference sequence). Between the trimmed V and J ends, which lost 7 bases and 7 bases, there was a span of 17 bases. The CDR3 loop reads CASTLNLAGEQYV. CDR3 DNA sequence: TGTGCCAGCACCCTTAACCTAGCCGGAGAGCAGTACGTC.

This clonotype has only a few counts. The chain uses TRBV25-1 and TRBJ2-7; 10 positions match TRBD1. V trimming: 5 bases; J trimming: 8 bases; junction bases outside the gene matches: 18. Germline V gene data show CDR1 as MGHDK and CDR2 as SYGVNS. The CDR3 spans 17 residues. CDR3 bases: TGTGCCAGCAGTTCGGCCCGGGACAGGGGCTCCGTTCCGCAGCAGTACTTC. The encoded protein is CASSSARDRGSVPQQYF.

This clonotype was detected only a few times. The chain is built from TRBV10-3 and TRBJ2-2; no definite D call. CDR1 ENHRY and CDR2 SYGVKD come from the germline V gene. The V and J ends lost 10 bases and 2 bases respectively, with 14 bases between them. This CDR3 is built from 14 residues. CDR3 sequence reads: CATRLFSNTGELFF. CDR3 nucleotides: TGTGCCACCCGTCTATTCAGTAACACCGGGGAGCTGTTTTTT.

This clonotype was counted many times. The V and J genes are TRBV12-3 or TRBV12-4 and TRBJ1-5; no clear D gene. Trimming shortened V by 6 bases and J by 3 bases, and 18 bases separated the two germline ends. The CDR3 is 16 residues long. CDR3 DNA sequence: TGTGCCAGCAGCCCAACGCTCGGGTCGAACAATCAGCCCCAGCATTTT. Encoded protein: CASSPTLGSNNQPQHF.